The TCR beta chain described here comes from a study of cytomegalovirus exposure and HLA in healthy donors. The overall study: Drawn from HLA-typed donors, 65 million to 100 million unique TCRs were held in an early data release.

PCR involved 60 Vbeta and 13 Jbeta primers. TCRdb's copy holds only in-frame clones and misses some; the assay was immunoSEQ multiplex PCR. The table shows about 100,000 clones, with around 82% occurring only once. CDR1 PRHDT and CDR2 FYEKMQ come from the germline V gene (reference sequence). Trimming removed 7 bases from V and 9 bases from J; junction bases left unmatched: 8. The CDR3 is 12 amino acids. As concerns this clone: Its antigen remains unidentified.

General study findings and limits: The authors listed approximately 160 TCR beta chains as cytomegalovirus-associated. Equally common other TCR beta chains were less clonally expanded than HLA-associated ones, a later analysis found. Presence/absence analysis assumed near-uniform sequencing depth across donors.

The source of this sequence is a woman aged 55 to 70 in good health and CMV-seronegative. The chain has TRBV13 and TRBJ2-7, with TRBD1 matching over 8 bases. What was sequenced was PBMCs. The CDR3 sequence: CASTRGQKGQYF. For the CDR3, the DNA is TGTGCCAGCACCAGGGGGCAGAAAGGGCAGTACTTC.